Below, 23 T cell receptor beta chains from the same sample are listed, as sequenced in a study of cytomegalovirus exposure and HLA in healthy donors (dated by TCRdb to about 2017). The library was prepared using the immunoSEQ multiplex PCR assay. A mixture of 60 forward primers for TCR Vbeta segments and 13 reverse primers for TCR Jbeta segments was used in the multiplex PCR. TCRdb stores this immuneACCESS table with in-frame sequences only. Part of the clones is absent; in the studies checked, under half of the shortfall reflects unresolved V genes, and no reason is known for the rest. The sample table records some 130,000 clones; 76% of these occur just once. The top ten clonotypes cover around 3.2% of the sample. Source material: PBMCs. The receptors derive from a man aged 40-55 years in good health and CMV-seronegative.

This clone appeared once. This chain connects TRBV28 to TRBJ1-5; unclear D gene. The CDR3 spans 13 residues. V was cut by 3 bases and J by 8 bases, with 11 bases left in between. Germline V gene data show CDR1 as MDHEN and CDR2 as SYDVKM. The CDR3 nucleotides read TGTGCCAGCAGTTTCGGTCTCGGTGAGCCCCAGCATTTT. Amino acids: CASSFGLGEPQHF.

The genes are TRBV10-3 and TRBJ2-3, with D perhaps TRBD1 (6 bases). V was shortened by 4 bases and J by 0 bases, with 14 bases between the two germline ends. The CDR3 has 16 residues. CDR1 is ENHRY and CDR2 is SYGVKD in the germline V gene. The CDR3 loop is CAISVGTPTSTDTQYF. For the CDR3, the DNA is TGTGCCATCAGTGTTGGGACACCTACTAGCACAGATACGCAGTATTTT.

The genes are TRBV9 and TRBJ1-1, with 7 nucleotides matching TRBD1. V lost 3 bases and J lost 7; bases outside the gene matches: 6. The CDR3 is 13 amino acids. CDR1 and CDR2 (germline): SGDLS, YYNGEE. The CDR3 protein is CASSGGDSFEAFF. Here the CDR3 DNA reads TGTGCCAGCAGCGGGGGGGACAGCTTTGAAGCTTTCTTT.

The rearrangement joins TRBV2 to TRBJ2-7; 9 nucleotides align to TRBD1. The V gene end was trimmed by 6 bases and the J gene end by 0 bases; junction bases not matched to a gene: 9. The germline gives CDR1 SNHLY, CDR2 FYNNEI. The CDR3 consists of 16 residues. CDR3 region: CASRGPGTGSSYEQYF. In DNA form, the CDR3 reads TGTGCCAGCAGGGGCCCCGGGACAGGGAGCTCCTACGAGCAGTACTTC. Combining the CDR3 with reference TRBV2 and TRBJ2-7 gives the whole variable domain EPEVTQTPSHQVTQMGQEVILRCVPISNHLYFYWYRQILGQKVEFLVSFYNNEISEKSEIFDDQFSVERPDGSNFTLKIRSTKLEDSAMYFCASRGPGTGSSYEQYFGPGTRLTVT.

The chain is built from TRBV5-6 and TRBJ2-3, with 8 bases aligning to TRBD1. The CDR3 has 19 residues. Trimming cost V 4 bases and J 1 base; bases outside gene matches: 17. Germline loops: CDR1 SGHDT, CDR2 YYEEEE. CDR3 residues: CASSGWLETGDVGTDTQYF. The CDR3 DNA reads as TGTGCCAGCAGCGGTTGGCTGGAGACAGGGGATGTGGGCACAGATACGCAGTATTTT.

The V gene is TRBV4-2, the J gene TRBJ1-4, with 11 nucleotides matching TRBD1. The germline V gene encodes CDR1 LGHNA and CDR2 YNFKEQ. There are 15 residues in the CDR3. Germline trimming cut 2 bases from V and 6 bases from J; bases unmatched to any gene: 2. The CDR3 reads CASSQRDRGDEKLFF. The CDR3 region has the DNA TGTGCCAGCAGCCAACGGGACAGGGGGGATGAAAAACTGTTTTTT.

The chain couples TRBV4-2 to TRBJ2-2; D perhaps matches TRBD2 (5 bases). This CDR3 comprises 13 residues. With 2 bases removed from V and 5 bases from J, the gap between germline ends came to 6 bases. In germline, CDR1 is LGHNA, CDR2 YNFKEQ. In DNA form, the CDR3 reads TGTGCCAGCAGCCAATGGGAGACCGGGGAGCTGTTTTTT. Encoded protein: CASSQWETGELFF.

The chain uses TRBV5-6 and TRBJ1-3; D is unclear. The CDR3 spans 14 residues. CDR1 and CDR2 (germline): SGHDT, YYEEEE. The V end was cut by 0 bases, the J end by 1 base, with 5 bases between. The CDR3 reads CASSLGASGNTIYF. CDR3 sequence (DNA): TGTGCCAGCAGCTTGGGCGCGTCTGGAAACACCATATATTTT.

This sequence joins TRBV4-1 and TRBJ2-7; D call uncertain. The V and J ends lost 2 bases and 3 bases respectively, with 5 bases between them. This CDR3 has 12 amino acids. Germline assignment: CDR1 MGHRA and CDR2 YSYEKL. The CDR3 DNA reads TGCGCCAGCAGCCAAATCGGCTACGAGCAGTACTTC. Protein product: CASSQIGYEQYF.

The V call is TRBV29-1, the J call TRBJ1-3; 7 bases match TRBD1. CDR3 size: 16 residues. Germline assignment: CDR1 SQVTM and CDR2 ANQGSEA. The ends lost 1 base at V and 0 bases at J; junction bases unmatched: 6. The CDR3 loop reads CSVEVFQGGSGNTIYF. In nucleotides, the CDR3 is TGCAGCGTTGAAGTGTTTCAGGGGGGCTCTGGAAACACCATATATTTT.

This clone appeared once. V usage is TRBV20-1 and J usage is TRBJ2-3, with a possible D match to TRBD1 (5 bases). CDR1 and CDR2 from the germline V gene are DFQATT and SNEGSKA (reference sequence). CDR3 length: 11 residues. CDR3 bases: TGCCGCATAGGGGACACAGATACGCAGTATTTT. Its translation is CRIGDTDTQYF.

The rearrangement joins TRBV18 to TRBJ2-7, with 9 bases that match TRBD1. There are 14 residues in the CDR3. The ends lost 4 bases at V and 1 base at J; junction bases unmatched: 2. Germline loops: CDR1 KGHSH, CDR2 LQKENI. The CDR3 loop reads CASSLGQGSYEQYF. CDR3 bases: TGTGCCAGCTCACTCGGACAGGGGTCCTACGAGCAGTACTTC.

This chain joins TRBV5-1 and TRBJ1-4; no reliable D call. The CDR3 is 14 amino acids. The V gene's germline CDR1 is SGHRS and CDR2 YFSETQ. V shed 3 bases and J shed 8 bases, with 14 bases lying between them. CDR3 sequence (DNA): TGCGCCAGCAGCTCTAGCGACGGGCGGGAAAAACTGTTTTTT. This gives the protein CASSSSDGREKLFF.

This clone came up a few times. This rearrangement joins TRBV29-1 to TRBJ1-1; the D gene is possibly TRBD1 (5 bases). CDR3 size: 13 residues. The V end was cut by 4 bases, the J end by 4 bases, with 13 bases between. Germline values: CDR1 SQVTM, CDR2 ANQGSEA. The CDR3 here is CSVVSGVGTEAFF. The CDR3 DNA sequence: TGCAGCGTTGTATCGGGGGTGGGCACTGAAGCTTTCTTT.

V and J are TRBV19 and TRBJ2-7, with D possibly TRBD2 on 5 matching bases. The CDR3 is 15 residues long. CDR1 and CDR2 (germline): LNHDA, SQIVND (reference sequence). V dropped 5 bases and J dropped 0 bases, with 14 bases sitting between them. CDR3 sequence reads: CASSPPGLSSYEQYF. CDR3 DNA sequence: TGTGCCAGTAGTCCCCCCGGACTTAGCTCCTACGAGCAGTACTTC.

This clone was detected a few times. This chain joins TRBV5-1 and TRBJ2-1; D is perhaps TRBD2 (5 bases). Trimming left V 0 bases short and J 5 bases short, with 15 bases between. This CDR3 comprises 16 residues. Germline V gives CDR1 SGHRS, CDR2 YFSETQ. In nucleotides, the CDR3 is TGCGCCAGCAGCTTGGACCCCCGGGAACCACACAATGAGCAGTTCTTC. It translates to CASSLDPREPHNEQFF.

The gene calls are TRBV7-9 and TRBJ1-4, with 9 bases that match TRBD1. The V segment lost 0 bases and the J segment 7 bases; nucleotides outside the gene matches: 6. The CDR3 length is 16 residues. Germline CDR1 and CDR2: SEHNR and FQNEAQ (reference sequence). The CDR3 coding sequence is TGTGCCAGCAGCTTAGCGCCGACAGGGGGTAGTGAAAAACTGTTTTTT. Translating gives CASSLAPTGGSEKLFF.

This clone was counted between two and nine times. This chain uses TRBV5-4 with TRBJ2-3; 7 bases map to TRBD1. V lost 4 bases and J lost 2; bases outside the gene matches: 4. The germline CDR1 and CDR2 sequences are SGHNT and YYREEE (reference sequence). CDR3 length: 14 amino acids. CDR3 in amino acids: CASSPGQSTDTQYF. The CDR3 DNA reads TGTGCCAGCAGCCCGGGACAGTCCACAGATACGCAGTATTTT. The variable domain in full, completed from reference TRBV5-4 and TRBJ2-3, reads ETGVTQSPTHLIKTRGQQVTLRCSSQSGHNTVSWYQQALGQGPQFIFQYYREEENGRGNFPPRFSGLQFPNYSSELNVNALELDDSALYLCASSPGQSTDTQYFGPGTRLTVL.

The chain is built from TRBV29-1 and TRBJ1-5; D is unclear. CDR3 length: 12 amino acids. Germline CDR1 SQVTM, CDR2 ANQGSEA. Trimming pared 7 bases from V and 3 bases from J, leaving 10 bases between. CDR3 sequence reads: CSAKDFNQPQHF. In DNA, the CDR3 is TGCAGCGCCAAAGACTTCAATCAGCCCCAGCATTTT.

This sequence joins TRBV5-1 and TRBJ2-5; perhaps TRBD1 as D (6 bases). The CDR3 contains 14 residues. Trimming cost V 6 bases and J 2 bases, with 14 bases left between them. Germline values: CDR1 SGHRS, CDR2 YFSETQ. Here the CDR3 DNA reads TGCGCCAGCACGGAAAATACAGGGCAAGAGACCCAGTACTTC. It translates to CASTENTGQETQYF.

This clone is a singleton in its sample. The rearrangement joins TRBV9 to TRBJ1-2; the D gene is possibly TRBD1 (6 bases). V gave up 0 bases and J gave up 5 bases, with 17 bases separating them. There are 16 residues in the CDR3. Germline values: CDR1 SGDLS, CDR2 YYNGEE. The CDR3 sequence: CASSVESGPGTYGYTF. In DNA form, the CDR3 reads TGTGCCAGCAGCGTAGAGTCAGGCCCCGGGACATATGGCTACACCTTC.

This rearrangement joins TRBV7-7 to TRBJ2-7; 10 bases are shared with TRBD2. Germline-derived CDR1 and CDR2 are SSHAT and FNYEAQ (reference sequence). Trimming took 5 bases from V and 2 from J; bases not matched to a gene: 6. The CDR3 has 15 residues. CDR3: CASSPGTSVTYEQYF. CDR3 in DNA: TGTGCCAGCAGCCCGGGGACTAGCGTAACCTACGAGCAGTACTTC.

The CDR3 loop reads CASSARTSGSSYEQYF. The DNA for the CDR3 is TGTGCCAGCAGCGCCAGAACTAGCGGGAGTTCCTACGAGCAGTACTTC. The chain couples TRBV5-6 to TRBJ2-7; 11 nucleotides line up with TRBD2. V trimming: 4 bases; J trimming: 1 base; junction bases outside the gene matches: 7. The germline V gene has CDR1 SGHDT and CDR2 YYEEEE. This CDR3 is built from 16 residues.